The rows below give T cell receptor beta chains drawn from one sample of a study of blood T cells in healthy people across ages. One entry per CDR3 protein, called by TCRdb with MiXCR from the 5' RACE reads. The sample has approximately 800,000 distinct CDR3 sequences, roughly three fifths seen once; the top ten hold around 25%. Specimen: blood. The receptors come from a man aged 40-49 years in good health. Each CDR3 is given with its conserved first and last residue. Each record gives: clone size, J gene, D gene, V gene, CDR3 DNA, CDR3 protein. A D gene is named only where the DNA matches it firmly. A clone size is listed for some rows: how often the clone was seen (once, few, many), or a class if it is expanded.

NA	TRBJ2-7	TRBD2	TRBV11-2	TGTGCCGATAGACCATGGGGCAGGCTAGCGGGTTGTGACCTAAACTCCTACGAGCAGTACTTC	CADRPWGRLAGCDLNSYEQYF
NA	TRBJ2-1	NA	TRBV29-1	TGCAGCGTTGCTGGGCTAGCAGGTCGTGAGCAGTTCTTC	CSVAGLAGREQFF
NA	TRBJ1-5	TRBD1	TRBV7-2	TGTGCCAGCAGCTTAAGGACAGGGGGAAGAAAGGATCAGCCCCAGCATTTT	CASSLRTGGRKDQPQHF
NA	TRBJ2-3	TRBD1	TRBV5-1	TGCGCCAGCAGCCCCACCGGGACAGGGAACACAGATACGCAGTATTTT	CASSPTGTGNTDTQYF
once	TRBJ2-1	NA	TRBV4-1	TGCGCCAGCAGCCAAGTGAGTGTGGATAATGAGCAGTTCTTC	CASSQVSVDNEQFF
NA	TRBJ2-6	NA	TRBV5-6	TGTGCCAGCAGCTTTTACGGACAAGTGACTGGGGCCAACGTCCTGACTTTC	CASSFYGQVTGANVLTF
NA	TRBJ2-3	NA	TRBV7-2	TGTGCCAGCAGCTTCGATCGGGTCACAGATACGCAGTATTTT	CASSFDRVTDTQYF
NA	TRBJ2-7	NA	TRBV15	TGTGCCACCAGCAGGGAATTTGGAGAGCAGTACTTC	CATSREFGEQYF
NA	TRBJ2-4	NA	TRBV6-5	TGTGCCAGCAGTTATCGATCGGGCATTCAGTACTTC	CASSYRSGIQYF
NA	TRBJ2-1	NA	TRBV28	TGTGCCAGCAGTCGACCTAGCAATGGGCAGTTCTTC	CASSRPSNGQFF
NA	TRBJ2-5	TRBD2	TRBV28	TGTGCCAGCAGCGGGGGGTCTCACGGGGGGCAGTACTTC	CASSGGSHGGQYF